Shown below are 13 T cell receptor beta chains from a single sample sequenced in a study of cytomegalovirus exposure and HLA in healthy donors. The PCR had 60 Vbeta and 13 Jbeta primers. The repertoire was sequenced with immunoSEQ multiplex PCR; TCRdb's copy has only in-frame clones and lacks some. The sample carries over 150,000 clones, 75% to 85% recorded once. The specimen sequenced was PBMCs. All receptors come from a woman in her fifties or sixties in good health and CMV-seropositive.

The table lists this clone with a few counts. The V gene is TRBV11-2, the J gene TRBJ1-3, with D possibly matching TRBD1 (5 bases). The CDR3 is 14 amino acids. The germline V gene has CDR1 SGHAT and CDR2 FQNNGV. V was trimmed by 2 bases and J by 4 bases, leaving 9 bases between them. The CDR3 reads CASSLMAGGNTIYF. The CDR3 DNA reads TGTGCCAGCAGCTTAATGGCAGGGGGAAACACCATATATTTT. Based on the CDR3 plus reference TRBV11-2 and TRBJ1-3, the full variable domain is EAGVAQSPRYKIIEKRQSVAFWCNPISGHATLYWYQQILGQGPKLLIQFQNNGVVDDSQLPKDRFSAERLKGVDSTLKIQPAKLEDSAVYLCASSLMAGGNTIYFGEGSWLTVV.

The V call is TRBV9, the J call TRBJ1-2; D call uncertain. Germline CDR1 reads SGDLS; CDR2 reads YYNGEE. V shed 6 bases and J shed 2 bases, with 14 bases lying between them. CDR3 length: 14 residues. In DNA form, the CDR3 reads TGTGCCAGCACCCGTAGCGTGGACAACTATGGCTACACCTTC. Residues: CASTRSVDNYGYTF.

The V call is TRBV28, the J call TRBJ1-2, with 9 bases lining up with TRBD1. J was trimmed by 6 bases and V by 4 bases; bases with no gene match: 6. Germline CDR1 is MDHEN and CDR2 is SYDVKM. The CDR3 loop spans 14 amino acids. The CDR3 nucleotides are TGTGCCAGCAGTTCTAAGGGACAGGGAAATGGCTACACCTTC. This gives the protein CASSSKGQGNGYTF.

The chain carries TRBV30 and TRBJ1-1; 7 bases are a match to TRBD1. With 1 base clipped from V and 5 bases from J, the junction kept 1 base outside the gene matches. The CDR3 extends over 12 amino acids. The V gene's germline CDR1 is GTSNPN and CDR2 SVGIG (reference sequence). CDR3: CAWSDRGTEAFF. Here the CDR3 DNA reads TGTGCCTGGAGTGACAGGGGAACTGAAGCTTTCTTT.

The rearrangement joins TRBV5-6 to TRBJ2-5; D gene ambiguous. CDR1 SGHDT and CDR2 YYEEEE come from the germline V gene. V was trimmed by 1 base and J by 1 base, leaving 5 bases between them. This CDR3 spans 13 amino acids. CDR3 sequence: CASSLLGQETQYF. For the CDR3, the DNA is TGTGCCAGCAGCTTGCTAGGCCAAGAGACCCAGTACTTC.

This clone was detected only once. The J gene is TRBJ2-3, the V gene TRBV5-1; D may be TRBD2 (6 bases). The length of the CDR3 is 16 residues. The V gene lost 0 bases and the J gene lost 2 bases, with 13 bases spanning the gap. Germline lookup yields CDR1 SGHRS and CDR2 YFSETQ. The CDR3 is CASSLGNSGSTDTQYF. In DNA, the CDR3 is TGCGCCAGCAGCTTGGGTAATAGCGGATCCACAGATACGCAGTATTTT. The full variable domain, rest sourced from reference TRBV5-1 and TRBJ2-3, is KAGVTQTPRYLIKTRGQQVTLSCSPISGHRSVSWYQQTPGQGLQFLFEYFSETQRNKGNFPGRFSGRQFSNSRSEMNVSTLELGDSALYLCASSLGNSGSTDTQYFGPGTRLTVL.

This clone turned up a few times. The genes are TRBV6-1 and TRBJ2-3; tentative D call: TRBD2 (5 bases). V gave up 2 bases and J gave up 7 bases, with 22 bases separating them. The CDR3 length is 17 residues. CDR1 and CDR2 (germline): MNHNS, SASEGT. CDR3 region: CASSESARRTLPYTQYF. In nucleotides, the CDR3 is TGTGCCAGCAGTGAATCCGCGCGTCGGACTCTCCCTTATACGCAGTATTTT.

This chain connects TRBV19 to TRBJ2-1, with D possibly being TRBD2 (6 bases). CDR1 is LNHDA, CDR2 SQIVND, per germline (reference sequence). This CDR3 is 15 amino acids long. V was trimmed by 2 bases and J by 8 bases, leaving 16 bases between them. Here the CDR3 reads CASSISPGRKDEQFF. DNA of the CDR3: TGTGCCAGTAGTATATCCCCAGGGAGGAAGGATGAGCAGTTCTTC.

The table lists this clone with a count of one. The rearrangement links TRBV9 to TRBJ2-5; no firm D call. Per the germline V gene, CDR1 is SGDLS and CDR2 is YYNGEE. The CDR3 is 15 residues long. The V end was cut by 0 bases, the J end by 5 bases, with 14 bases between. Here the CDR3 DNA reads TGTGCCAGCAGCGTAGACGTCACCCACAAGGAGACCCAGTACTTC. As protein: CASSVDVTHKETQYF. Combining the CDR3 with reference TRBV9 and TRBJ2-5 gives the whole variable domain DSGVTQTPKHLITATGQRVTLRCSPRSGDLSVYWYQQSLDQGLQFLIQYYNGEERAKGNILERFSAQQFPDLHSELNLSSLELGDSALYFCASSVDVTHKETQYFGPGTRLLVL.

Regarding this clone: The same CDR3 is also encoded by other DNA sequences in this sample. CDR3 DNA: TGTGCCAGCAGTTACAGGGGCCCAAACTCTGGAAACACCATATATTTT. This encodes CASSYRGPNSGNTIYF. The rearrangement joins TRBV6-5 to TRBJ1-3; tentative D call: TRBD1 (5 bases). The length of the CDR3 is 16 residues. V lost 2 bases to trimming and J lost 0 bases, with 11 bases between them. Germline assignment: CDR1 MNHEY and CDR2 SVGAGI.

In DNA, the CDR3 is TGTGCCAGCAGTGGTCTAGCGGGCGAGCAGTACTTC. It is translated as CASSGLAGEQYF. The chain employs TRBV6-5 and TRBJ2-7, with 8 bases aligning to TRBD2. Germline assignment: CDR1 MNHEY and CDR2 SVGAGI. The CDR3 contains 12 residues. V dropped 5 bases and J dropped 6; count of bases not matched to a gene: 3.

This rearrangement joins TRBV4-1 to TRBJ2-1, with D tentatively TRBD1 (5 bases). CDR1 is MGHRA and CDR2 is YSYEKL in the germline V gene. The CDR3 totals 13 residues. Deletions cut 0 bases from V and 10 bases from J, with 10 bases between. The CDR3: CASSQDQGWEQFF. CDR3 in DNA: TGCGCCAGCAGCCAAGATCAGGGTTGGGAGCAGTTCTTC.

The chain recombines TRBV5-1 with TRBJ1-3, with a possible D match to TRBD1 (6 bases). The V and J ends lost 3 bases and 4 bases respectively, with 11 bases between them. Germline-derived CDR1 and CDR2 are SGHRS and YFSETQ. The CDR3 totals 14 residues. The CDR3 bases are TGCGCCAGCAGCTCGACAGGTACAGGAAACACCATATATTTT. The encoded protein is CASSSTGTGNTIYF. Full variable domain (missing parts from reference TRBV5-1 and TRBJ1-3): KAGVTQTPRYLIKTRGQQVTLSCSPISGHRSVSWYQQTPGQGLQFLFEYFSETQRNKGNFPGRFSGRQFSNSRSEMNVSTLELGDSALYLCASSSTGTGNTIYFGEGSWLTVV.